This T cell receptor (beta chain) was observed in a study of shared clonotypes between healthy human individuals (dated by TCRdb to 2018 to 2020). The study in broad terms: Three men and two women, aged 18 to 49 years, made up the cohort. Libraries were prepared and TCR repertoires were sequenced by different laboratories using diverse techniques, in order to increase sequencing depth and limit assay-specific biases. To estimate repertoire size and how much clonotype sharing occurs between individuals, the study deeply sequenced the blood TCR repertoires of about five healthy adults. Between about 0.94 and 8.9 billion PBMCs per donor were obtained by leukapheresis. Per donor, three plates each were used for CD4 naive and CD4 memory, two for CD8 naive, and one for CD8 memory. Broader findings and caveats from the paper: Only blood was sampled, and tissue TCR repertoires likely differ from those in blood. Naive subsets generally had larger estimated clonotype richness than memory subsets. Sharing across a handful of donors was observed for around 5% of naive CD4, less than 4% of naive CD8, 2% to 2.5% of memory CD4, and 0.4% of memory CD8 clonotypes. Because the study included only a small number of donors, the genetic and exposure-history diversity represented was limited. Even with the large sequencing depth, rarefaction of the sorted-subset datasets indicated that sequencing was incomplete. Higher generation probabilities were observed for clonotypes shared by all four sorted-subset donors than for non-shared clonotypes. Pairwise subsampling led to the expectation that sequencing depth would affect the degree of clonotype sharing among donors.

TCR CDR3 regions were amplified from genomic DNA by multiplex PCR using the deep immunoSEQ assay. Extracted genomic DNA from each cell subset was spread evenly across all wells of several immunoSEQ 96-well plates, with each plate serving as a replicate. For sorted subsets, approximately 210 ng genomic DNA, equal to about 30,000 T cell genomes, was loaded into each replicate PCR. Purified libraries were quantified with a Qubit 3.0 fluorometer, sized on a Bioanalyzer 2100, and re-quantified with the KAPA Library Quantification kit. Every immunoSEQ 96-well plate was sequenced on a dedicated single-read 150-cycle Illumina NextSeq 550 flow cell. Regarding the original processing steps: Because the immunoSEQ output included only junctional sequences and no quality scores, the filtering could not be the same as the filtering used for full-length reads. Sequences were annotated with PyIR, a Python wrapper for IgBLAST v1.9, and V/J genes and CDR3 were assigned using IMGT germline references. Reads were removed for weak V/J assignments (E-value above 1e-6), missing CDR3, stop codons, out-of-frame junctions, or ambiguous translated residues. V3J clonotypes were defined by identical inferred V gene, J gene, and CDR3 amino acid sequence. The percentage overlap between two repertoires was calculated by dividing the number of shared unique clonotypes by the size of the smaller repertoire. RTK rarefaction, the Chao1 estimator, and Recon v2.1 estimates of unobserved clonotypes were used to assess repertoire richness. For all TCRbeta clonotypes obtained by the gDNA method from several donors, generation probabilities were computed with OLGA. This immuneACCESS table, as held by TCRdb, lists in-frame sequences with V and J called but not all clones. Of the missing ones, under half trace to an unresolved V gene in checked studies; the others have no known cause. D and trimming come from the DNA, and the V and J calls and clone size come from that table. The sample table contains about 820,000 clones; only one count was recorded for approximately 92% of them. Nearly 25% of the sample comes from the top ten.

Of note for this clone: The specificity of this receptor is unknown. No base quality information exists; no much larger clone differs at one position.

For the CD8 naive samples, CD45RO-negative cells were positively selected for CCR7, yielding a CD45RA+CCR7+ population from which TemRA cells were excluded. The donors were healthy, HIV-negative adults who had no recently reported acute infections or vaccinations. Only Caucasian adults living in Nashville, Tennessee, USA were represented among the donors. Blood was collected by leukapheresis, and PBMCs were isolated by Ficoll-Histopaque density gradient centrifugation and then cryopreserved in liquid nitrogen vapor phase. Purity and quantity of every magnetically sorted T cell population were checked by analytical flow cytometry. From each sorted fraction, genomic DNA was isolated and quantified by UV absorbance on a Nanodrop 2000c. The sequence was collected from a man aged 25-40 years in good health. Sequencing was done on a sample of naive CD8+ T cells sorted from blood. This specimen's cell subset or site label, per the study, means: CD45RA+CCR7+.

The DNA is TGTGCCAGCCAGGATAGCTGGGAGCAGTACTTC. The encoded protein is CASQDSWEQYF. The chain couples TRBV2 to TRBJ2-7; the D gene is unclear. From the cysteine up to the phenylalanine, the CDR3 has a length of 11 residues. Only the CDR3 DNA stays, 33 bases, in frame from base 1. V drops 8 bases and J drops 7 bases, leaving 12 bases in between. Sequences SNHLY (CDR1) and FYNNEI (CDR2) are obtained from the germline V gene.